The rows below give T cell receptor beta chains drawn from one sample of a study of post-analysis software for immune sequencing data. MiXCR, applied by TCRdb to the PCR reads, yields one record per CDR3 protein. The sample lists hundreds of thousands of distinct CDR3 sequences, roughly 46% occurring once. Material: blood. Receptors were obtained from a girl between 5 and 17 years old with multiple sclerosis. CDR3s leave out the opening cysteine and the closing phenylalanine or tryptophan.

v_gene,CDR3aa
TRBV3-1,ASSPRQGGGAEAF
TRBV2,ASSRDRAQPQH
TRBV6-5,ASSSSPLDRGRYGQY
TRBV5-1,ASKAMGEGSETQY
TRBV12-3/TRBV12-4,ASTLTSGSANEQF
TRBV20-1,SARVSGQGDYT
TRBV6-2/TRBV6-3,ASSYELGGVEQY
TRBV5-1,ASSRGQGYFYEQY
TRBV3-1,ASSQVQGAGYT
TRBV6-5,ASSYLVGDTQY
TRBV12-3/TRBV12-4,ASSPGTSGRAIDEQY
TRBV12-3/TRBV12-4,ASSNGLAGGGTQY
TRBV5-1,ASSLGSKSYEQY
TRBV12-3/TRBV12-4,ASSDTGNWEQY
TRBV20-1,SASRGTIQETQY
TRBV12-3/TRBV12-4,ASSRWDRGREQY
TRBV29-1,SVEQGTYPSYEQY
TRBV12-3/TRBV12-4,ASRRGADQPQH
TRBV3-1,ASRNRGRGTYNEQF
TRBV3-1,ASSQGVQGRWPQH
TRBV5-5,ASSQRPGQGGEAF
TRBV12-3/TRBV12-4,ASSPSGGRGHEQY
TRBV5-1,ASSKSPRTGYEQY